The rows below give T cell receptor beta chains drawn from one sample of a study of T cell responses to AZD1222 COVID-19 vaccine. TCRdb's copy holds only in-frame clones and misses some; the assay was immunoSEQ multiplex PCR. Of 55,000 to 90,000 clones in the sample, around 82% were seen once. This sample comprised peripheral blood, obtained on day 0 of AZD1222 vaccination. The receptor source for this set is an adult in good health. CDR3s include the opening cysteine and the closing phenylalanine or tryptophan. The order of the fields is J gene, V gene, clone size, D gene, CDR3 DNA, CDR3 protein. D genes are given only for firm matches. Clone sizes are given selectively: once, few, many, or a class where the clone is expanded.

J: TRBJ2-3; V: TRBV5-4; size: .; D: .; DNA: TGTGCCAGCAGCTTGGGTATAACGACAGGCAACACAGATACGCAGTATTTT; CDR3: CASSLGITTGNTDTQYF
J: TRBJ1-5; V: TRBV19; size: few; D: .; DNA: TGTGCCAGTATGGGGGACACCAGCAATCAGCCCCAGCATTTT; CDR3: CASMGDTSNQPQHF
J: TRBJ1-5; V: TRBV19; size: .; D: .; DNA: TGTGCCAGTAGTGCGGCAGTCAATCAGCCCCAGCATTTT; CDR3: CASSAAVNQPQHF
J: TRBJ1-5; V: TRBV2; size: few; D: TRBD1; DNA: TGTGCCAGCACCAAGGACAGGGGTCATCAGCCCCAGCATTTT; CDR3: CASTKDRGHQPQHF
J: TRBJ1-1; V: TRBV18; size: few; D: .; DNA: TGTGCCAGCTCACCCTCGGTTATGAACACTGAAGCTTTCTTT; CDR3: CASSPSVMNTEAFF
J: TRBJ2-2; V: TRBV18; size: .; D: .; DNA: TGTGCCAGCTCACAAACAGCTAACGGGGAGCTGTTTTTT; CDR3: CASSQTANGELFF
J: TRBJ2-1; V: TRBV5-1; size: .; D: .; DNA: TGCGCCAGCAGCTTGGATGGACAGAGATTGAGCGAGCAGTTCTTC; CDR3: CASSLDGQRLSEQFF
J: TRBJ1-3; V: TRBV7-9; size: .; D: .; DNA: TGTGCCAGCAGCCGCGTTAGAGTAGGGTATGGAAACACCATATATTTT; CDR3: CASSRVRVGYGNTIYF
J: TRBJ2-2; V: TRBV9; size: .; D: .; DNA: TGTGCCAGCAGCGTAGATGCCTCGAACACCGGGGAGCTGTTTTTT; CDR3: CASSVDASNTGELFF
J: TRBJ2-7; V: TRBV10-3; size: few; D: .; DNA: TGTGCCATCAGTGACCATTCCTACGAGCAGTACTTC; CDR3: CAISDHSYEQYF
J: TRBJ1-4; V: TRBV7-9; size: .; D: .; DNA: TGTGCCAGCATGTTTGCATTTGGTGAAAAACTGTTTTTT; CDR3: CASMFAFGEKLFF
J: TRBJ1-1; V: TRBV7-8; size: .; D: .; DNA: TGTGCCAGCATCCGAAGCGAGGTGAACACTGAAGCTTTCTTT; CDR3: CASIRSEVNTEAFF
J: TRBJ1-2; V: TRBV29-1; size: .; D: TRBD1; DNA: TGCAGCGTTGTAAGGCAGGGGGCCTTCCATGGCTACACCTTC; CDR3: CSVVRQGAFHGYTF
J: TRBJ2-7; V: TRBV5-1; size: .; D: .; DNA: TGCGCCAGCAGCCCCCGGGCTGGGACAATTGAATACTTC; CDR3: CASSPRAGTIEYF
J: TRBJ1-6; V: TRBV2; size: .; D: .; DNA: TGTGCCAGCAGCCCTGTTGGGAGGGCCCTCCACTTT; CDR3: CASSPVGRALHF
J: TRBJ1-1; V: TRBV11-2; size: .; D: .; DNA: TGTGCCAGCAGCCAAGGGGGGTTCCGCTCTATGAACACTGAAGCTTTCTTT; CDR3: CASSQGGFRSMNTEAFF